The sequence of this TCR beta chain was determined in a study of blood T cell repertoires in COVID-19. Study at large: Acute and convalescent COVID-19 specimens originated in the United States, Italy and Spain. The cDNA or gDNA used as material had been derived from T cells, B-cell-depleted T cells, or PBMCs.

Under the authors' procedure: Using reference gene primer amplification, nucleated cell counts were estimated. Repertoires were generated with immunoSEQ multiplex PCR, while TCRdb's copy carries only in-frame clones and drops some. V and J calls and clone size follow that table, whereas D and trimming were derived from the DNA. The table shows about 250,000 clones, with over 80% occurring only once. CDR1 and CDR2 from the germline V gene are SGHRS and YFSETQ. The CDR3 length is 16 residues. V lost 4 bases and J 1 base, leaving 16 bases between the germline ends. This receptor was obtained from a woman in her late teens or twenties who had recovered from COVID-19. The rearrangement uses TRBV5-1 and TRBJ2-3; no definite D call. Sequenced material: PBMCs or T cells enriched from blood (not recorded which). CDR3 sequence: CASSPGWFPGTDTQYF. CDR3 nucleotide sequence: TGCGCCAGCAGCCCAGGCTGGTTCCCAGGCACAGATACGCAGTATTTT.